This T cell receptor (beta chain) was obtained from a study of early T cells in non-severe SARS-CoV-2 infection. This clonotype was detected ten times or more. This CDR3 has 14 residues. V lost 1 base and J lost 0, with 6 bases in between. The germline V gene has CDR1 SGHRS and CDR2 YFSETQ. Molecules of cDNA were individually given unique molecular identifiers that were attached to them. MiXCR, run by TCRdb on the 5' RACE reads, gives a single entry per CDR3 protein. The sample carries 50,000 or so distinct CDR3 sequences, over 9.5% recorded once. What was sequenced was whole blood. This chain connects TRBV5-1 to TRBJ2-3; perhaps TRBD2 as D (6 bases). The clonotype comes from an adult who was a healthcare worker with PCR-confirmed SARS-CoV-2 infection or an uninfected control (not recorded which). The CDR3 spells CASSLSGSTDTQYF. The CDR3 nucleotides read TGCGCCAGCAGCTTGAGCGGGAGCACAGATACGCAGTATTTT.